A selection of T cell receptor beta chains follows, all from one sample in a study of shared clonotypes between healthy human individuals. The repertoire was sequenced with immunoSEQ multiplex PCR; TCRdb's copy has only in-frame clones and lacks some. The table records around 700,000 clones, approximately 90% of them present only once. The sample comprised naive CD8+ T cells sorted from blood. The receptors here all came from a man in his thirties or forties in good health. CDR3s include the opening cysteine and the closing phenylalanine or tryptophan. Fields, in order: D gene, V gene, clone size, J gene, CDR3 protein, CDR3 DNA. D genes are given only for firm matches. Not every row has a clone size; where given, it reads once, few, many or a size class.

D gene: NA
V gene: TRBV21-1
clone size: NA
J gene: TRBJ2-1
CDR3 protein: CASVVWETLGNEQFF
CDR3 DNA: TGTGCCAGCGTGGTTTGGGAAACATTGGGCAATGAGCAGTTCTTC

D gene: NA
V gene: TRBV25-1
clone size: NA
J gene: TRBJ2-2
CDR3 protein: CASRPPTGGTGELFF
CDR3 DNA: TGTGCCAGCAGACCACCCACCGGGGGTACCGGGGAGCTGTTTTTT

D gene: TRBD1
V gene: TRBV27
clone size: once
J gene: TRBJ2-6
CDR3 protein: CASTGQGDPNVLTF
CDR3 DNA: TGTGCCAGCACGGGACAGGGGGATCCCAACGTCCTGACTTTC

D gene: NA
V gene: TRBV7-9
clone size: NA
J gene: TRBJ2-1
CDR3 protein: CASSSNLGSPNNEQFF
CDR3 DNA: TGTGCCAGCAGCTCCAACCTAGGCTCTCCCAACAATGAGCAGTTCTTC

D gene: TRBD2
V gene: TRBV7-9
clone size: NA
J gene: TRBJ2-3
CDR3 protein: CASSLPSGNTDTQYF
CDR3 DNA: TGTGCCAGCAGCTTACCTAGCGGTAACACAGATACGCAGTATTTT

D gene: NA
V gene: TRBV18
clone size: few
J gene: TRBJ2-1
CDR3 protein: CASSPPGNEQFF
CDR3 DNA: TGTGCCAGCTCACCACCAGGGAATGAGCAGTTCTTC

D gene: TRBD2
V gene: TRBV2
clone size: NA
J gene: TRBJ2-1
CDR3 protein: CASSGAGEDSRNEQFF
CDR3 DNA: TGTGCCAGCAGTGGAGCGGGAGAAGATAGTCGTAATGAGCAGTTCTTC

D gene: TRBD1
V gene: TRBV5-1
clone size: few
J gene: TRBJ2-1
CDR3 protein: CASSPDRDNNEQFF
CDR3 DNA: TGTGCCAGCAGCCCCGACAGGGATAACAATGAGCAGTTCTTC

D gene: NA
V gene: TRBV28
clone size: many
J gene: TRBJ2-7
CDR3 protein: CASSWAYEQYF
CDR3 DNA: TGTGCCAGCTCATGGGCCTACGAGCAGTACTTC

D gene: NA
V gene: TRBV27
clone size: NA
J gene: TRBJ2-7
CDR3 protein: CASSFGQEFYEQYF
CDR3 DNA: TGTGCCAGCAGTTTTGGGCAGGAATTCTACGAGCAGTACTTC

D gene: TRBD1
V gene: TRBV6-1
clone size: NA
J gene: TRBJ2-7
CDR3 protein: CASSLVRGPDEQYF
CDR3 DNA: TGTGCCAGCAGCCTTGTCAGGGGGCCGGACGAGCAGTACTTC

D gene: TRBD1
V gene: TRBV28
clone size: NA
J gene: TRBJ1-2
CDR3 protein: CASSYRDRDHYTF
CDR3 DNA: TGTGCCAGCAGTTATCGGGACAGGGATCACTACACCTTC

D gene: TRBD2
V gene: TRBV10-1
clone size: NA
J gene: TRBJ2-7
CDR3 protein: CASSPGTSGAPGFYEQYF
CDR3 DNA: TGCGCCAGCAGTCCCGGGACTAGCGGGGCGCCGGGTTTCTACGAGCAGTACTTC

D gene: NA
V gene: TRBV27
clone size: NA
J gene: TRBJ2-7
CDR3 protein: CASSSHLYEQYF
CDR3 DNA: TGTGCCAGCAGTAGTCATCTATACGAGCAGTACTTC

D gene: NA
V gene: TRBV6-1
clone size: NA
J gene: TRBJ1-5
CDR3 protein: CASSEAGGGVQPQHF
CDR3 DNA: TGTGCCAGCAGTGAAGCAGGAGGGGGTGTTCAGCCCCAGCATTTT

D gene: TRBD2
V gene: TRBV5-1
clone size: NA
J gene: TRBJ2-3
CDR3 protein: CASSLYPSGSSTDTQYF
CDR3 DNA: TGCGCCAGCAGCTTGTATCCTAGCGGGAGCAGCACAGATACGCAGTATTTT

D gene: NA
V gene: TRBV9
clone size: NA
J gene: TRBJ1-1
CDR3 protein: CASQGGDTEAFF
CDR3 DNA: TGTGCCAGCCAGGGCGGGGACACTGAAGCTTTCTTT

D gene: NA
V gene: TRBV27
clone size: once
J gene: TRBJ1-2
CDR3 protein: CASSLSRTPRDGYTF
CDR3 DNA: TGTGCCAGCAGTTTATCTAGGACACCTAGGGATGGCTACACCTTC

D gene: NA
V gene: TRBV19
clone size: NA
J gene: TRBJ2-4
CDR3 protein: CASTPQGSYFIQYF
CDR3 DNA: TGTGCCAGTACGCCTCAGGGTTCTTACTTCATTCAGTACTTC

D gene: TRBD2
V gene: TRBV27
clone size: NA
J gene: TRBJ2-1
CDR3 protein: CASQGLAGVEQFF
CDR3 DNA: TGTGCCAGCCAGGGACTAGCGGGAGTTGAGCAGTTCTTC

D gene: TRBD1
V gene: TRBV6-5
clone size: NA
J gene: TRBJ1-2
CDR3 protein: CASTPTGGFNYTF
CDR3 DNA: TGTGCCAGCACCCCGACAGGGGGCTTTAACTACACCTTC

D gene: NA
V gene: TRBV15
clone size: NA
J gene: TRBJ1-5
CDR3 protein: CATSRNSGRRLGQPQHF
CDR3 DNA: TGTGCCACCAGCAGAAATTCAGGGAGGCGACTAGGTCAGCCCCAGCATTTT

D gene: TRBD2
V gene: TRBV5-1
clone size: NA
J gene: TRBJ2-1
CDR3 protein: CASSWDIGSGRREQFF
CDR3 DNA: TGCGCCAGCAGCTGGGATATTGGGAGCGGGAGGAGGGAGCAGTTCTTC

D gene: NA
V gene: TRBV20-1
clone size: NA
J gene: TRBJ2-7
CDR3 protein: CSARGTYEQYF
CDR3 DNA: TGCAGTGCTAGAGGGACGTACGAGCAGTACTTC

D gene: NA
V gene: TRBV5-1
clone size: NA
J gene: TRBJ1-1
CDR3 protein: CASRRGNTEAFF
CDR3 DNA: TGCGCCAGCAGACGGGGGAACACTGAAGCTTTCTTT

D gene: NA
V gene: TRBV7-6
clone size: NA
J gene: TRBJ2-2
CDR3 protein: CASSLAPGSGELFF
CDR3 DNA: TGTGCCAGCAGCTTAGCTCCGGGTTCAGGGGAGCTGTTTTTT

D gene: NA
V gene: TRBV9
clone size: NA
J gene: TRBJ2-1
CDR3 protein: CASSHPRATSDNEQFF
CDR3 DNA: TGTGCCAGCAGTCACCCCCGGGCCACATCCGACAATGAGCAGTTCTTC

D gene: NA
V gene: TRBV7-9
clone size: NA
J gene: TRBJ2-1
CDR3 protein: CASSLRASEQFF
CDR3 DNA: TGTGCCAGCAGCTTACGGGCGAGTGAGCAGTTCTTC

D gene: TRBD1
V gene: TRBV7-9
clone size: NA
J gene: TRBJ2-7
CDR3 protein: CASSLGDRNDEQYF
CDR3 DNA: TGTGCCAGCAGCTTAGGGGACAGGAACGACGAGCAGTACTTC